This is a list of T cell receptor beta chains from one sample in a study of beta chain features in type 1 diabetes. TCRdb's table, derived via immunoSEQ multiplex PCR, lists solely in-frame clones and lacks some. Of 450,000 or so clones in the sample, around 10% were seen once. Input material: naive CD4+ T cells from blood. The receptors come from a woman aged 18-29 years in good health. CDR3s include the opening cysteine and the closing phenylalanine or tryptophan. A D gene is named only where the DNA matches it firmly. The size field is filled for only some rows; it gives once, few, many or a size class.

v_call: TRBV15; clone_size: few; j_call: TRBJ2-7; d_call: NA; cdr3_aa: CATSRAQGRHEQYF; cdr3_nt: TGTGCCACCAGCAGAGCACAGGGGAGGCACGAGCAGTACTTC
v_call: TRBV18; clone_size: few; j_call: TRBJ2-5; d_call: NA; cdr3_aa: CASSPPISETQYF; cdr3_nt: TGTGCCAGCTCACCACCGATTTCGGAGACCCAGTACTTC
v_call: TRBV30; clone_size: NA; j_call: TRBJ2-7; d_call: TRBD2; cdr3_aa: CAWSTSGPYEQYF; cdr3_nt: TGTGCCTGGAGTACTAGCGGGCCCTACGAGCAGTACTTC
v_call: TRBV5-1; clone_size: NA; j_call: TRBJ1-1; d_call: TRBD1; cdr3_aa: CASSLERQGNTEAFF; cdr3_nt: TGCGCCAGCAGCTTGGAACGACAGGGCAACACTGAAGCTTTCTTT
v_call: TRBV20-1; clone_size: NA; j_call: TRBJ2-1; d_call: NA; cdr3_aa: CSASRGDEQFF; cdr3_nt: TGCAGTGCTAGTCGCGGCGATGAGCAGTTCTTC
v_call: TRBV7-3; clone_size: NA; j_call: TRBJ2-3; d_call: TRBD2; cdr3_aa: CATLAAGITDTQYF; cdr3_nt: TGTGCCACCTTGGCAGCGGGGATCACAGATACGCAGTATTTT
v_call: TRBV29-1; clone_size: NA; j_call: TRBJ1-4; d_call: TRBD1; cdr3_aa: CSVGQGATDEKLFF; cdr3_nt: TGCAGCGTGGGACAGGGGGCCACGGATGAAAAACTGTTTTTT
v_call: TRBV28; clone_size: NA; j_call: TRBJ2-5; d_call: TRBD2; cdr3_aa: CASRSGGRQETQYF; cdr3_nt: TGTGCCAGCAGGTCGGGAGGCCGACAAGAGACCCAGTACTTC
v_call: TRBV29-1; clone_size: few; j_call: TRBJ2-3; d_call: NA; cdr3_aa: CSVESTGKTWGGYGDTQYF; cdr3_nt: TGCAGCGTTGAATCGACAGGCAAAACTTGGGGTGGTTACGGGGATACGCAGTATTTT
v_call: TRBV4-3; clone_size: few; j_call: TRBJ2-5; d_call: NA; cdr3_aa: CASSQVDGAQYF; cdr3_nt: TGCGCCAGCAGCCAAGTGGACGGTGCTCAGTACTTC
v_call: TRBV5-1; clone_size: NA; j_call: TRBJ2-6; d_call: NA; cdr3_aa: CASSLDTGANVLTF; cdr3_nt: TGCGCCAGCAGCTTGGATACTGGGGCCAACGTCCTGACTTTC
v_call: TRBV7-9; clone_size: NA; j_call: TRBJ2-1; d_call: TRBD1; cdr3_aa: CASSWTGYNEQFF; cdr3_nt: TGTGCCAGCAGCTGGACAGGGTACAATGAGCAGTTCTTC
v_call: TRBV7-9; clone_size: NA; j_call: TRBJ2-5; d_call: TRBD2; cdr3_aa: CASSRGTTNQETQYF; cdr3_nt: TGTGCCAGCAGCAGAGGGACTACGAACCAAGAGACCCAGTACTTC
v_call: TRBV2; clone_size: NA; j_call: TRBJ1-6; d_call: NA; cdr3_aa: CASTRTQTSSPLHF; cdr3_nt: TGTGCCAGCACAAGGACACAAACGTCGTCACCCCTCCACTTT
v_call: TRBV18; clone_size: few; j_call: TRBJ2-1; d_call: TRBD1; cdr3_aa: CASRQGNEQFF; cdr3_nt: TGTGCCAGCCGACAGGGCAATGAGCAGTTCTTC
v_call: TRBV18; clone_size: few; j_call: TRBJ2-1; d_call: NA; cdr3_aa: CASSIDGRKKFF; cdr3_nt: TGTGCCAGCTCAATTGATGGGAGAAAGAAGTTCTTC
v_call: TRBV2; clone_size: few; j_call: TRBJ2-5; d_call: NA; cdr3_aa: CASSRSEGQETQYF; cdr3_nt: TGTGCCAGCAGCCGCTCCGAGGGCCAAGAGACCCAGTACTTC
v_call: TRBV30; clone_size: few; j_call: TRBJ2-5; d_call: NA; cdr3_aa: CAWSVLGGSGETQYF; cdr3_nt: TGTGCCTGGAGTGTCCTTGGCGGCAGTGGAGAGACCCAGTACTTC
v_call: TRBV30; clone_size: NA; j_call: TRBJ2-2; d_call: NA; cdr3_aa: CAWSLTTGTCHTGELFF; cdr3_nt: TGTGCCTGGAGCTTGACGACAGGGACTTGTCACACCGGGGAGCTGTTTTTT
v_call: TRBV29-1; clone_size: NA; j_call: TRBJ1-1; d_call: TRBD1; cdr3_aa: CSVEDVSGQLLGTEAFF; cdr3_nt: TGCAGCGTTGAAGATGTTTCGGGACAGCTTTTAGGGACTGAAGCTTTCTTT
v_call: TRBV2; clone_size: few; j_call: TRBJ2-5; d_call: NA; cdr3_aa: CASQKDSPETQYF; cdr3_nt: TGTGCCAGCCAAAAGGACAGTCCGGAGACCCAGTACTTC
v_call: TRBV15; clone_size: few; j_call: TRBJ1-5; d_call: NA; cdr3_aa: CATSIMRVPVGPQHF; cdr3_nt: TGTGCCACCAGCATCATGAGGGTGCCGGTTGGGCCCCAGCATTTT
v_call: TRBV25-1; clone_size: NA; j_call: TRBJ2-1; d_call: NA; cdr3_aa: CASSDPGGNYNEQFF; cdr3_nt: TGTGCCAGCAGTGATCCGGGCGGGAATTACAATGAGCAGTTCTTC
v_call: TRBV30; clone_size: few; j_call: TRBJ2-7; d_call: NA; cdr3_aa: CAWRRSANSYEQYF; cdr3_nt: TGTGCCTGGAGGAGGAGCGCCAACTCCTACGAGCAGTACTTC
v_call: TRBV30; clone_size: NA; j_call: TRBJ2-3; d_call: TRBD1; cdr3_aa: CAGGIQGRHTQYF; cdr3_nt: TGTGCCGGGGGTATACAGGGGCGCCATACGCAGTATTTT
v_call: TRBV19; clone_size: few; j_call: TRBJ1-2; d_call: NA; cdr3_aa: CASKWSGGSYGYTF; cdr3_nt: TGTGCCAGTAAGTGGTCAGGAGGGTCCTATGGCTACACCTTC
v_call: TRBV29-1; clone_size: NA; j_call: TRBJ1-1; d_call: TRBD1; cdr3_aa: CSVEVQGLNTEAFF; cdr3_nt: TGCAGCGTTGAAGTACAGGGGTTAAACACTGAAGCTTTCTTT
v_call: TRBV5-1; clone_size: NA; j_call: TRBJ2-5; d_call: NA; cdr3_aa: CASSPRLGGETQYF; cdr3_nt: TGCGCCAGCAGCCCTAGACTAGGCGGAGAGACCCAGTACTTC
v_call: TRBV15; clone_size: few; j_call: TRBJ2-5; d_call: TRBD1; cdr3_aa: CATRDRGLETQYF; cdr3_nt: TGTGCCACCAGAGACAGGGGGCTAGAGACCCAGTACTTC
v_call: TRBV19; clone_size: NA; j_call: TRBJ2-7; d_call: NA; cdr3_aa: CASSDRLLGEQYF; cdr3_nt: TGTGCCAGTAGTGACAGGCTCCTAGGCGAGCAGTACTTC